The 27 T cell receptor beta chains presented below share a single source sample, sequenced in a study of regulatory T cells in long-lasting Graves disease. Arm-PCR of CDR3 regions with iRepertoire HTBI primers generated TCR beta libraries. TCRdb processed the multiplex PCR reads anew with MiXCR; each CDR3 protein has one entry. The sample contains around 400,000 distinct CDR3 sequences, around 20% of which appear only once. Time point of the sample: persistent/refractory GD, antithyroid drugs over 5 years with positive TRAb. Making the TCR library involved RNA that had been extracted from PBMCs. This specimen was peripheral blood mononuclear cells (PBMCs), taken when the disease was refractory, from a patient treated with antithyroid drugs. These receptors were collected from a female donor with Graves disease.

This clonotype has a count of ten or more. The rearrangement joins TRBV27 to TRBJ1-6; 10 bases map to TRBD1. This CDR3 contains 16 residues. V lost 5 bases and J lost 5; bases outside the gene matches: 6. CDR1 and CDR2 from the germline V gene are MNHEY and SMNVEV (reference sequence). The CDR3 spells CASSVTGGFDNSPLHF. CDR3 DNA sequence: TGTGCCAGCAGTGTGACAGGGGGCTTCGATAATTCACCCCTCCACTTT.

The J gene is TRBJ1-6, the V gene TRBV3-1; 9 bases align to TRBD1. The CDR3 runs 15 residues. Germline V gene lookup returns CDR1 LGHDT and CDR2 YNNKEL (reference sequence). J gave up 8 bases and V 2 bases, and 4 bases lay outside the gene matches. CDR3 amino acids: CASSQNRGPDSPLHF. Here the CDR3 DNA reads TGTGCCAGCAGCCAAAACAGGGGGCCGGATTCACCCCTCCACTTT.

This clonotype was observed a handful of times. The chain is built from TRBV19 and TRBJ2-5; 11 bases match TRBD2. The CDR3 runs to 18 residues. Per the germline V gene, CDR1 is LNHDA and CDR2 is SQIVND (reference sequence). V lost 3 bases to trimming and J lost 1 base; unmatched junction nucleotides: 10. CDR3 residues: CASSMGGLADGLQETQYF. CDR3 nucleotide sequence: TGTGCCAGTAGTATGGGGGGACTAGCGGACGGTCTCCAAGAGACCCAGTACTTC.

In this sample, this clonotype turned up many times. As the CDR3 is not closed by the conserved phenylalanine or tryptophan, this likely results from a read error. This sequence joins TRBV2 and TRBJ1-1; 7 bases agree with TRBD1. V shed 4 bases, J shed 1 base, and the junction held 0 bases outside the gene matches. The CDR3 length is 13 residues. Germline V CDR1 and CDR2: SNHLY, FYNNEI. The CDR3 DNA reads as TGTGCCAGCAGTGGACAGGGGAACACTGAAGCTTTCCTT. Translated: CASSGQGNTEAFL.

This clonotype was seen more than once but under ten times. CDR3 bases: TGTGCCAGCAGCTCGCAGGGTTCCGGGGAGCTGTTTTTT. Its translation: CASSSQGSGELFF. V and J are TRBV14 and TRBJ2-2; possible D gene TRBD1, 5 bases. The CDR3 totals 13 residues. Per germline, CDR1 SGHDN and CDR2 FVKESK. The V gene lost 5 bases and the J gene lost 6 bases, with 10 bases spanning the gap. Complete variable domain (other parts from reference TRBV14 and TRBJ2-2): EAGVTQFPSHSVIEKGQTVTLRCDPISGHDNLYWYRRVMGKEIKFLLHFVKESKQDESGMPNNRFLAERTGGTYSTLKVQPAELEDSGVYFCASSSQGSGELFFGEGSRLTVL.

In this sample, this clonotype turned up many times. CDR3 nucleotide sequence: TGTGCCAGCAGTGGACCGGCTAAAGAGACCCAGTACTTC. This encodes CASSGPAKETQYF. The J gene is TRBJ2-5, the V gene TRBV28; D not resolved. CDR1 and CDR2 (germline): MDHEN, SYDVKM. V was trimmed by 5 bases and J by 3 bases, leaving 10 bases between them. This CDR3 spans 13 amino acids.

The V call is TRBV3-1, the J call TRBJ1-2, with unresolved D. This CDR3 has 13 amino acids. Germline CDR1 reads LGHDT; CDR2 reads YNNKEL (reference sequence). V lost 1 base, J lost 7 bases, and 10 bases lay in between. CDR3 in amino acids: CASSQALGSGYTF. CDR3 DNA sequence: TGTGCCAGCAGCCAAGCGTTGGGAAGTGGCTACACCTTC.

This CDR3 reads CASSDPHYGTEAFF. The CDR3 DNA sequence: TGTGCCAGCAGTGACCCCCACTACGGCACTGAAGCTTTCTTT. The chain employs TRBV25-1 and TRBJ1-1; no definite D call. Germline CDR1 MGHDK, CDR2 SYGVNS. V dropped 3 bases and J dropped 4 bases, with 12 bases sitting between them. The CDR3 is 14 amino acids.

This clonotype was seen only a few times. The chain recombines TRBV29-1 with TRBJ2-5, with 7 bases aligning to TRBD1. This CDR3 contains 13 residues. Germline trimming cut 4 bases from V and 5 bases from J; bases unmatched to any gene: 7. The germline gives CDR1 SQVTM, CDR2 ANQGSEA. The CDR3 protein is CSVGQGVWETQYF. CDR3 DNA sequence: TGCAGCGTTGGCCAGGGGGTATGGGAGACCCAGTACTTC.

The chain carries TRBV13 and TRBJ1-1; tentatively, D is TRBD1 (5 bases). CDR1 and CDR2 from the germline V gene are PRHDT and FYEKMQ (reference sequence). The germline V and J ends were trimmed by 0 bases and 1 base, with 9 bases remaining between them. This CDR3 is built from 15 residues. CDR3: CASSLGGGENTEAFF. For the CDR3, the DNA is TGTGCCAGCAGCTTAGGCGGGGGGGAGAACACTGAAGCTTTCTTT.

As for this clonotype: This may arise from a read error, as a much more abundant clone is one base away. The V call is TRBV29-1, the J call TRBJ2-7; 7 bases match TRBD2. CDR1 SQVTM and CDR2 ANQGSEA come from the germline V gene. CDR3 length: 13 residues. The V and J ends lost 6 bases and 6 bases, in that order; junction bases with no gene match: 11. CDR3 DNA sequence: TGCAGCGTATCCCCGACTAGCATCGGCGAGCAGTACTTC. This sequence encodes CSVSPTSIGEQYF.

The CDR3 loop is CASSAATPDTQYF. CDR3 DNA: TGTGCCAGCAGCGCAGCCACGCCAGATACGCAGTATTTT. The chain has TRBV9 and TRBJ2-3; no reliable D call. The ends were cut back, 3 bases at V and 4 bases at J, with 9 bases in the middle. The CDR3 runs to 13 residues. Germline CDR1 SGDLS, CDR2 YYNGEE.

This clonotype turned up a few times. The chain combines TRBV19 with TRBJ1-1; 9 bases align to TRBD1. The CDR3 has 16 amino acids. The V gene end was trimmed by 1 base and the J gene end by 5 bases; junction bases not matched to a gene: 8. Germline lookup yields CDR1 LNHDA and CDR2 SQIVND (reference sequence). CDR3 nucleotides: TGTGCCAGTAGTATAGTCGGGACAGGGAAGGAGACTGAAGCTTTCTTT. It encodes CASSIVGTGKETEAFF.

The V and J genes are TRBV28 and TRBJ1-2; D not resolved. The CDR3 is 12 amino acids. Trimming removed 2 bases at V and 4 bases at J, with 5 bases between. Germline-derived CDR1 and CDR2 are MDHEN and SYDVKM. The CDR3 region is CASSLETYGYTF. CDR3 nucleotides: TGTGCCAGCAGTTTAGAAACCTATGGCTACACCTTC.

This chain joins TRBV20-1 and TRBJ1-5; D is possibly TRBD1 (6 bases). This CDR3 is built from 15 residues. Looked up from germline, CDR1 is DFQATT and CDR2 is SNEGSKA (reference sequence). The germline V and J ends were trimmed by 1 base and 0 bases, with 10 bases remaining between them. The CDR3 bases are TGCAGTGCTAGAGGGGGGCCTTATAGCAATCAGCCCCAGCATTTT. Translation: CSARGGPYSNQPQHF.

This clonotype showed up just a few times. The gene calls are TRBV12-3 or TRBV12-4 and TRBJ2-3; D gene uncertain. This CDR3 contains 14 residues. V was pared by 10 bases and J by 2 bases, with 16 bases between. The CDR3 nucleotides are TGTGCCACCTTGTTTCTCCGGGCCACAGATACGCAGTATTTT. Its translation is CATLFLRATDTQYF.

This clonotype was detected once. The V and J genes are TRBV28 and TRBJ2-5; 14 bases fit TRBD2. The CDR3 covers 17 residues. The germline CDR1 and CDR2 sequences are MDHEN and SYDVKM. Losses at the gene ends were 5 bases for V and 5 bases for J; bases not matched to a gene: 10. The CDR3 is CASSHGTSGGIKETQYF. The CDR3 DNA is TGTGCCAGCAGTCACGGGACTAGCGGGGGAATTAAGGAGACCCAGTACTTC. Full variable domain (missing parts from reference TRBV28 and TRBJ2-5): DVKVTQSSRYLVKRTGEKVFLECVQDMDHENMFWYRQDPGLGLRLIYFSYDVKMKEKGDIPEGYSVSREKKERFSLILESASTNQTSMYLCASSHGTSGGIKETQYFGPGTRLLVL.

This clonotype appeared many times. The CDR3 loop is CASSLGLRGGNQPQHF. CDR3 coding DNA: TGTGCCAGCAGCTTAGGATTGCGGGGTGGCAATCAGCCCCAGCATTTT. V usage is TRBV11-2 and J usage is TRBJ1-5; D is unclear. The CDR3 loop spans 16 amino acids. Germline V gene sequence: CDR1 SGHAT, CDR2 FQNNGV. The V gene lost 1 base and the J gene lost 2 bases, with 12 bases spanning the gap.

V gene TRBV15 combines with J gene TRBJ2-3; D possibly corresponds to TRBD2 (6 bases). Deletions cut 6 bases from V and 0 bases from J, with 7 bases between. The germline V gene encodes CDR1 LNHNV and CDR2 YYDKDF (reference sequence). This CDR3 has 13 residues. In DNA form, the CDR3 reads TGTGCCACCAGGGGGGGAAGCACAGATACGCAGTATTTT. This codes for CATRGGSTDTQYF.

This clonotype was seen many times. The gene calls are TRBV20-1 and TRBJ2-2; TRBD2 matches 10 bases. The CDR3 is made up of 15 amino acids. Germline V CDR1 and CDR2: DFQATT, SNEGSKA (reference sequence). Germline trimming cut 6 bases from V and 4 bases from J; bases unmatched to any gene: 8. The CDR3 sequence is CSARLLAGATGELFF. DNA for the CDR3: TGCAGTGCCCGTCTGCTAGCGGGAGCCACCGGGGAGCTGTTTTTT.

As for this clonotype: Germline and junction disagree at one end, which may indicate a read error. This chain uses TRBV15 with TRBJ1-5; TRBD1 might be the D (5 bases). CDR1 and CDR2 from the germline V gene are LNHNV and YYDKDF (reference sequence). This CDR3 comprises 16 residues. CDR3 protein: CATTMGGTKSNQPRHF. Here the CDR3 DNA reads TGTGCCACGACTATGGGGGGGACGAAAAGCAATCAGCCCCGGCATTTT.

This clonotype has a count of ten or more. The chain combines TRBV6-2 or TRBV6-3 with TRBJ2-2; D may be TRBD1 (5 bases). Looked up from germline, CDR1 is MNHEY and CDR2 is SVGEGT. V lost 5 bases and J lost 1, with 5 bases in between. This CDR3 contains 13 residues. CDR3 residues: CASSTGNTGELFF. The CDR3 region has the DNA TGTGCCAGCAGTACAGGGAACACCGGGGAGCTGTTTTTT.

The genes are TRBV28 and TRBJ2-2, with 10 bases aligning to TRBD1. V gave up 5 bases and J gave up 5 bases; unmatched junction bases: 5. Per the germline V gene, CDR1 is MDHEN and CDR2 is SYDVKM. This CDR3 region has 15 residues. CDR3 DNA: TGTGCCAGCAGTGGATGGACAGGGGGTACCGGGGAGCTGTTTTTT. It is translated as CASSGWTGGTGELFF. Filled out from reference TRBV28 and TRBJ2-2, the complete variable domain reads DVKVTQSSRYLVKRTGEKVFLECVQDMDHENMFWYRQDPGLGLRLIYFSYDVKMKEKGDIPEGYSVSREKKERFSLILESASTNQTSMYLCASSGWTGGTGELFFGEGSRLTVL.

The gene calls are TRBV6-5 and TRBJ2-7; possible D gene TRBD1, 5 bases. CDR3 length equals 14 residues. With 4 bases removed from V and 3 bases from J, the gap between germline ends came to 13 bases. Germline V gene lookup returns CDR1 MNHEY and CDR2 SVGAGI. In DNA form, the CDR3 reads TGTGCCAGCAGTTCTACAGGATCGAACTACGAGCAGTACTTC. Residues: CASSSTGSNYEQYF.

There are many counts of this clonotype. The V gene is TRBV7-8, the J gene TRBJ2-7; D tentatively reads TRBD1 or TRBD2 (6 bases each). Germline lookup yields CDR1 SGHVS and CDR2 FQNEAQ. There are 14 residues in the CDR3. Between the trimmed V and J ends, which lost 2 bases and 4 bases, there was a span of 12 bases. CDR3 amino acids: CASSLRGGLYEQYF. As DNA, the CDR3 is TGTGCCAGCAGCTTAAGAGGGGGGCTATACGAGCAGTACTTC.

This clonotype was counted only a few times. The chain is built from TRBV5-1 and TRBJ2-7; D not resolved. The CDR3 length is 15 residues. V lost 0 bases and J lost 1, with 11 bases in between. Germline lookup yields CDR1 SGHRS and CDR2 YFSETQ. The CDR3, as DNA: TGCGCCAGCAGCTTGGCAGGTGTTATTTCCTACGAGCAGTACTTC. It translates to CASSLAGVISYEQYF.

Concerning this clonotype itself: With a much larger clone just one base away, this may be a read error. The chain carries TRBV10-3 and TRBJ2-5, with D unresolved. The CDR3 has 16 residues. Looked up from germline, CDR1 is ENHRY and CDR2 is SYGVKD. The CDR3 here is CAVSSDIQWGQETQYF. CDR3 DNA: TGTGCCGTCAGCAGCGACATCCAGTGGGGCCAAGAGACCCAGTACTTC.